These T cell receptor beta chains were read from a single sample in a study of CD8 T cells in Susac syndrome. TCRdb re-analysed the immunoSEQ multiplex PCR reads in MiXCR, keeping a single row per CDR3 protein. This table holds about 76,000 distinct CDR3 sequences, approximately 93% found once. Sequenced material: CD8+ T cells from PBMCs. These receptors all come from a human donor with Susac syndrome. Each CDR3 is given with its conserved first and last residue. The D gene is left open where the match is weak. Not every row has a clone size; where given, it reads once, few, many or a size class.

D: .; V: TRBV12-3/TRBV12-4; J: TRBJ1-1; size: .; CDR3: CASSMDRTNTEAFF; DNA: TGTGCCAGCAGCATGGACCGAACGAACACTGAAGCTTTCTTT
D: .; V: TRBV6-1; J: TRBJ1-1; size: .; CDR3: CASSQGTEAFF; DNA: TGTGCCAGCAGCCAGGGGACTGAAGCTTTCTTT
D: .; V: TRBV7-6; J: TRBJ2-3; size: .; CDR3: CASSLAARDHTSTDTQYF; DNA: TGTGCCAGCAGCTTAGCCGCCCGGGACCACACTAGCACAGATACGCAGTATTTT
D: TRBD1; V: TRBV30; J: TRBJ1-5; size: .; CDR3: CAWSPTGGQPQHF; DNA: TGTGCCTGGAGTCCGACAGGGGGGCAGCCCCAGCATTTT
D: .; V: TRBV2; J: TRBJ2-5; size: .; CDR3: CASSEARETQYF; DNA: TGTGCCAGCAGTGAAGCCCGGGAGACCCAGTACTTC
D: TRBD1; V: TRBV5-5; J: TRBJ2-7; size: once; CDR3: CASSPGTGSGVYEQYF; DNA: TGTGCCAGCAGCCCCGGGACAGGTTCGGGGGTTTACGAGCAGTACTTC
D: TRBD1; V: TRBV13; J: TRBJ1-2; size: .; CDR3: CASSAQGAGGYTF; DNA: TGTGCCAGCAGCGCACAGGGGGCGGGCGGCTACACCTTC
D: .; V: TRBV11-2; J: TRBJ2-1; size: .; CDR3: CASSSQTGNFYNEQFF; DNA: TGTGCCAGCAGCTCCCAGACGGGGAACTTCTACAATGAGCAGTTCTTC
D: TRBD1; V: TRBV15; J: TRBJ2-7; size: .; CDR3: CATSRDRSYEQYF; DNA: TGTGCCACCAGCAGGGACAGGTCCTACGAGCAGTACTTC
D: .; V: TRBV7-9; J: TRBJ2-5; size: .; CDR3: CASSLGGRETQYF; DNA: TGTGCCAGCAGCTTAGGGGGAAGAGAGACCCAGTACTTC
D: .; V: TRBV9; J: TRBJ2-1; size: .; CDR3: CASSVTSGEIIEQFF; DNA: TGTGCCAGCAGCGTTACTTCAGGGGAAATAATTGAGCAGTTCTTC
D: TRBD2; V: TRBV7-9; J: TRBJ2-3; size: .; CDR3: CASRLAGGRDTQYF; DNA: TGTGCCAGCAGACTAGCGGGGGGGCGCGATACGCAGTATTTT
D: TRBD1; V: TRBV3-1; J: TRBJ2-7; size: .; CDR3: CASSFRGSGYEQYF; DNA: TGTGCCAGCAGCTTCAGGGGGTCCGGGTACGAGCAGTACTTC
D: TRBD2; V: TRBV7-7; J: TRBJ2-1; size: .; CDR3: CASSPSGGLNEQFF; DNA: TGTGCCAGCAGCCCAAGCGGGGGGCTCAATGAGCAGTTCTTC
D: .; V: TRBV20-1; J: TRBJ2-2; size: .; CDR3: CSARLVSNAGELFF; DNA: TGCAGTGCTAGGCTAGTCAGTAACGCCGGGGAGCTGTTTTTT
D: TRBD1; V: TRBV7-3; J: TRBJ1-1; size: .; CDR3: CASSLATDRGTEAFF; DNA: TGTGCCAGCAGCTTAGCCACCGACAGGGGCACTGAAGCTTTCTTT
D: .; V: TRBV2; J: TRBJ1-2; size: once; CDR3: CASSQAPYYGYTF; DNA: TGTGCCAGCAGTCAAGCGCCATACTATGGCTACACCTTC
D: .; V: TRBV12-3/TRBV12-4; J: TRBJ2-1; size: .; CDR3: CASRPRGSSHNEQFF; DNA: TGTGCCAGCAGGCCTAGGGGCAGCTCCCACAATGAGCAGTTCTTC
D: .; V: TRBV5-8; J: TRBJ1-2; size: .; CDR3: CASPGIRTANYGYTF; DNA: TGTGCCAGCCCTGGGATCCGAACAGCTAACTATGGCTACACCTTC
D: .; V: TRBV4-2; J: TRBJ1-6; size: .; CDR3: CASSYRTLDGENSPLHF; DNA: TGTGCCAGCAGCTACCGGACCTTGGACGGAGAGAATTCACCCCTCCACTTT
D: TRBD2; V: TRBV7-8; J: TRBJ2-7; size: .; CDR3: CASRSSGGTPYEQYF; DNA: TGTGCCAGCAGGAGTAGCGGGGGGACCCCCTACGAGCAGTACTTC
D: .; V: TRBV20-1; J: TRBJ2-5; size: .; CDR3: CSARGGAGETQYF; DNA: TGCAGTGCTAGAGGGGGGGCCGGAGAGACCCAGTACTTC
D: .; V: TRBV30; J: TRBJ1-2; size: .; CDR3: CAWSVKGVNYGYTF; DNA: TGTGCCTGGAGTGTGAAGGGAGTTAACTATGGCTACACCTTC
D: .; V: TRBV15; J: TRBJ1-5; size: once; CDR3: CATSARGVAQPQHF; DNA: TGTGCCACCAGCGCCAGAGGGGTGGCTCAGCCCCAGCATTTT
D: .; V: TRBV4-2; J: TRBJ1-1; size: .; CDR3: CASSQDRGGDTEAFF; DNA: TGTGCCAGCAGCCAAGATAGGGGAGGGGACACTGAAGCTTTCTTT
D: .; V: TRBV19; J: TRBJ1-1; size: .; CDR3: CASRDGNTEAFF; DNA: TGTGCCAGTAGGGATGGGAACACTGAAGCTTTCTTT
D: .; V: TRBV27; J: TRBJ1-1; size: .; CDR3: CASKFGRNTEAFF; DNA: TGTGCCAGCAAGTTTGGGAGGAACACTGAAGCTTTCTTT
D: .; V: TRBV30; J: TRBJ2-3; size: .; CDR3: CAWSVPGARNSRTDTQYF; DNA: TGTGCCTGGAGTGTACCGGGGGCGCGGAACTCTCGCACAGATACGCAGTATTTT
D: TRBD1; V: TRBV7-9; J: TRBJ1-3; size: .; CDR3: CASSADRGEFLDSGNTIYF; DNA: TGTGCCAGCAGCGCAGACAGGGGAGAATTCCTCGACTCTGGAAACACCATATATTTT
D: TRBD2; V: TRBV27; J: TRBJ2-1; size: .; CDR3: CASMVGGTYNEQFF; DNA: TGTGCCAGCATGGTGGGGGGGACCTACAATGAGCAGTTCTTC
D: .; V: TRBV2; J: TRBJ2-7; size: .; CDR3: CASGSAGNEQYF; DNA: TGTGCCAGCGGCTCCGCTGGTAACGAGCAGTACTTC
D: TRBD2; V: TRBV7-2; J: TRBJ2-1; size: .; CDR3: CASRSLAGESYNEQFF; DNA: TGTGCCAGCAGGTCACTAGCGGGGGAATCCTACAATGAGCAGTTCTTC
D: .; V: TRBV27; J: TRBJ1-1; size: .; CDR3: CASRGYVNTEAFF; DNA: TGTGCCAGCAGAGGCTATGTCAACACTGAAGCTTTCTTT
D: TRBD2; V: TRBV4-3; J: TRBJ2-7; size: .; CDR3: CASSQGGSGFYEQYF; DNA: TGCGCCAGCAGCCAGGGGGGGAGCGGATTCTACGAGCAGTACTTC
D: .; V: TRBV2; J: TRBJ2-7; size: .; CDR3: CASSGPGRTYEQYF; DNA: TGTGCCAGCAGTGGGCCCGGGAGAACCTACGAGCAGTACTTC
D: .; V: TRBV5-1; J: TRBJ1-5; size: once; CDR3: CASSLAEGGNQPQHF; DNA: TGCGCCAGCAGCTTGGCCGAGGGCGGCAATCAGCCCCAGCATTTT
D: TRBD2; V: TRBV7-9; J: TRBJ2-1; size: .; CDR3: CASTYSGGASMNEQFF; DNA: TGTGCCAGCACCTACAGCGGGGGGGCCTCTATGAATGAGCAGTTCTTC
D: .; V: TRBV9; J: TRBJ2-3; size: .; CDR3: CASSVGRAPTDTQYF; DNA: TGTGCCAGCAGCGTAGGTAGGGCGCCCACAGATACGCAGTATTTT
D: .; V: TRBV19; J: TRBJ2-7; size: .; CDR3: CASSIGESSSYEQYF; DNA: TGTGCCAGTAGTATAGGGGAATCGAGCTCCTACGAGCAGTACTTC
D: .; V: TRBV18; J: TRBJ2-3; size: .; CDR3: CASSPLGTDTQYF; DNA: TGTGCCAGCTCACCACTGGGGACAGATACGCAGTATTTT
D: .; V: TRBV2; J: TRBJ2-2; size: .; CDR3: CASSEMAGELFF; DNA: TGTGCCAGCAGTGAAATGGCCGGGGAGCTGTTTTTT
D: .; V: TRBV21-1; J: TRBJ2-5; size: .; CDR3: CASSKKGGYQETQYF; DNA: TGTGCCAGCAGCAAAAAAGGAGGGTACCAAGAGACCCAGTACTTC
D: .; V: TRBV11-2; J: TRBJ2-3; size: .; CDR3: CASSLGRERYTQYF; DNA: TGTGCCAGCAGCTTAGGCAGGGAGCGATATACGCAGTATTTT
D: TRBD1; V: TRBV27; J: TRBJ1-5; size: .; CDR3: CASSSTGVPQPQHF; DNA: TGTGCCAGCAGTTCCACAGGGGTTCCACAGCCCCAGCATTTT
D: TRBD1; V: TRBV6-2/TRBV6-3; J: TRBJ2-7; size: .; CDR3: CASSLWTGLNEQYF; DNA: TGTGCCAGCAGCCTATGGACAGGTCTAAACGAGCAGTACTTC
D: .; V: TRBV5-5; J: TRBJ2-7; size: .; CDR3: CASSLVLADSYEQYF; DNA: TGTGCCAGCAGCTTGGTGTTAGCGGATTCCTACGAGCAGTACTTC
D: .; V: TRBV9; J: TRBJ2-1; size: .; CDR3: CASSLGPRVREQFF; DNA: TGTGCCAGCAGCTTGGGGCCAAGAGTCCGTGAGCAGTTCTTC
D: .; V: TRBV28; J: TRBJ1-4; size: .; CDR3: CASSGGGRNSEKLFF; DNA: TGTGCCAGCAGTGGGGGGGGCAGGAACTCCGAAAAACTGTTTTTT
D: .; V: TRBV6-6; J: TRBJ2-5; size: .; CDR3: CASSSRRTALQETQYF; DNA: TGTGCCAGCAGTTCGCGCAGGACAGCTCTCCAAGAGACCCAGTACTTC
D: TRBD1; V: TRBV20-1; J: TRBJ2-5; size: few; CDR3: CSARGTGRETQYF; DNA: TGCAGTGCTAGGGGGACAGGAAGGGAGACCCAGTACTTC
D: .; V: TRBV7-9; J: TRBJ2-2; size: .; CDR3: CASRLQGNTGELFF; DNA: TGTGCCAGCAGATTACAGGGTAACACCGGGGAGCTGTTTTTT
D: .; V: TRBV3-1; J: TRBJ1-1; size: .; CDR3: CASTEGTEAFF; DNA: TGTGCCAGCACAGAGGGCACTGAAGCTTTCTTT
D: .; V: TRBV9; J: TRBJ2-2; size: .; CDR3: CASSVGGNTGELFF; DNA: TGTGCCAGCAGCGTAGGAGGTAACACCGGGGAGCTGTTTTTT
D: TRBD2; V: TRBV12-3/TRBV12-4; J: TRBJ2-1; size: once; CDR3: CASSLRTSGGDEQFF; DNA: TGTGCCAGCAGTTTGAGGACTAGCGGGGGCGATGAGCAGTTCTTC
D: .; V: TRBV5-4; J: TRBJ2-3; size: .; CDR3: CASSLGPMGNTQYF; DNA: TGTGCCAGCAGCTTGGGGCCGATGGGGAATACGCAGTATTTT
D: .; V: TRBV6-2/TRBV6-3; J: TRBJ2-7; size: .; CDR3: CAIAGTAYEQYF; DNA: TGTGCCATTGCCGGCACAGCCTACGAGCAGTACTTC
D: .; V: TRBV29-1; J: TRBJ2-3; size: .; CDR3: CSVEMAAGGAGVGADTQYF; DNA: TGCAGCGTTGAAATGGCGGCAGGTGGGGCCGGGGTTGGAGCAGATACGCAGTATTTT
D: .; V: TRBV18; J: TRBJ2-1; size: .; CDR3: CASSPPRVGYNNEQFF; DNA: TGTGCCAGCTCACCTCCTCGGGTCGGGTACAACAATGAGCAGTTCTTC
D: .; V: TRBV19; J: TRBJ1-5; size: .; CDR3: CASTRAGNQPQHF; DNA: TGTGCCAGTACGAGGGCAGGCAATCAGCCCCAGCATTTT
D: TRBD2; V: TRBV19; J: TRBJ2-1; size: .; CDR3: CASSVTSGRINEQFF; DNA: TGTGCCAGTAGTGTGACTAGCGGGAGGATCAATGAGCAGTTCTTC